The 8 T cell receptor beta chains given below trace back to one sample, sequenced in a study of Graves' ophthalmopathy and Graves' hyperthyroidism. Beta-chain TCR CDR3 regions were amplified from RNA transcripts. Second-round multiplex PCR followed a first-round RT-PCR using HTBI primers. MiXCR, applied by TCRdb to the multiplex PCR reads, yields one record per CDR3 protein. Among approximately 700,000 distinct CDR3 sequences listed, over 40% were seen once. Sequenced material: peripheral blood. The source of these receptors is an adult man with Graves' ophthalmopathy.

This clonotype was observed at least ten times. The junction shows a germline mismatch at one end, possibly a read error. The chain uses TRBV5-1 and TRBJ2-5; D is uncertain. The CDR3 length is 13 residues. Germline CDR1 reads SGHRS; CDR2 reads YFSETQ. CDR3 in amino acids: CASSLPERETQYF. The CDR3, as DNA: TGTGCCAGCAGCTTGCCGGAGAGAGAGACCCAGTACTTC.

This clonotype turned up a few times. The J gene is TRBJ2-2, the V gene TRBV5-4; D is perhaps TRBD1 (5 bases). The CDR3 has 15 residues. The germline V gene has CDR1 SGHNT and CDR2 YYREEE (reference sequence). Trimming cost V 5 bases and J 3 bases, with 14 bases left between them. CDR3 sequence reads: CASSFDRTYTGELFF. The DNA of the CDR3 is TGTGCCAGCAGTTTTGACAGAACCTACACCGGGGAGCTGTTTTTT.

The V and J genes are TRBV7-2 and TRBJ1-2; D is ambiguous. This CDR3 spans 15 amino acids. Germline V gene data show CDR1 as SGHTA and CDR2 as FQGNSA. V was cut by 1 base and J by 8 bases, with 17 bases left in between. The CDR3 DNA sequence: TGTGCCAGCAGCTTAGGGACTTATCGACCGTCGGGCTACACCTTC. Its protein product is CASSLGTYRPSGYTF.

This clonotype appeared a few times. V usage is TRBV12-5 and J usage is TRBJ1-1; D perhaps matches TRBD1 (6 bases). V lost 3 bases to trimming and J lost 5 bases, with 10 bases between them. The germline V gene encodes CDR1 LGHNT and CDR2 FRNRAP. The CDR3 covers 13 residues. The CDR3 region is CASGLGGGTEAFF. In nucleotides, the CDR3 is TGTGCTAGTGGTTTAGGGGGTGGAACTGAAGCTTTCTTT.

This clonotype was detected many times. In DNA form, the CDR3 reads TGTGCCAGCAGCTGGGCTGAAACTGAAAAACTGTTTTTT. This sequence encodes CASSWAETEKLFF. This sequence joins TRBV6-5 and TRBJ1-4, with D unclear. The CDR3 is made up of 13 amino acids. The germline V gene has CDR1 MNHEY and CDR2 SVGAGI. With 6 bases removed from V and 7 bases from J, the gap between germline ends came to 12 bases.

The chain is built from TRBV5-6 and TRBJ1-3; unclear D gene. V was shortened by 1 base and J by 0 bases, with 17 bases between the two germline ends. Germline CDR1 and CDR2: SGHDT and YYEEEE. This CDR3 spans 18 amino acids. CDR3 in amino acids: CASSLPGFDGLSGNTIYF. CDR3 nucleotides: TGTGCCAGCAGCTTGCCTGGGTTCGACGGACTCTCTGGAAACACCATATATTTT.

V usage is TRBV10-3 and J usage is TRBJ1-2, with D possibly TRBD1 on 6 matching bases. V gave up 3 bases and J gave up 8 bases, with 13 bases separating them. Looked up from germline, CDR1 is ENHRY and CDR2 is SYGVKD. The CDR3 sequence is 13 residues long. DNA for the CDR3: TGTGCCATCAGTGACGGGGGGGCCGAGGGCTACACCTTC. Translated, it gives CAISDGGAEGYTF.

The V call is TRBV12-3 or TRBV12-4, the J call TRBJ2-5; 8 bases fit TRBD1. This CDR3 region has 15 residues. V lost 5 bases and J lost 3; bases outside the gene matches: 8. The CDR3 nucleotides read TGTGCCAGCAGTGGATACAGGGGGGTAGAAGAGACCCAGTACTTC. Translation gives CASSGYRGVEETQYF.